These T cell receptor beta chains were read from a single sample in a study of patients and donors after allogeneic stem cell transplantation. A single record per CDR3 protein comes from TCRdb applying MiXCR to the RT-PCR reads. The sample comprises some 960,000 distinct CDR3 sequences, under 20% of which are singletons, and 6% rests with the top ten. Source material: blood, either unsorted or a sorted T cell fraction (not recorded which). The receptors shown here come from a human donor who was either an allogeneic HSCT recipient or a stem cell or donor lymphocyte infusion donor (not recorded which). It is not recorded whose cells these are; they may come from a transplant donor. Each CDR3 is given with its conserved first and last residue. Fields, in order: D gene, J gene, V gene, clone size, CDR3 protein, CDR3 DNA. A D gene is named only where the DNA matches it firmly. Rows give clone size only sometimes, using once, few, many, or a class for an expanded clone.

>TRBD1|TRBJ2-7|TRBV24-1|-
CATSAQGAGEQYF
TGTGCCACCAGCGCTCAGGGGGCGGGGGAGCAGTACTTC
>TRBD1|TRBJ1-1|TRBV20-1|few
CSARETGPNTEAFF
TGCAGTGCTAGAGAGACAGGGCCGAACACTGAAGCTTTCTTT
>-|TRBJ2-7|TRBV27|-
CASSTQSGSYEQYF
TGTGCCAGCAGCACGCAGTCGGGATCCTACGAGCAGTACTTC
>TRBD1|TRBJ2-3|TRBV13|-
CASSSGQGAADTQYF
TGTGCCAGCAGCTCCGGACAGGGGGCGGCAGATACGCAGTATTTT
>-|TRBJ1-2|TRBV20-1|few
CSARDVGRDYGYTF
TGCAGTGCTAGAGATGTCGGCAGGGATTATGGCTACACCTTC
>-|TRBJ1-3|TRBV6-1|-
CASSDQGRPGNTIYF
TGTGCCAGCAGTGACCAGGGGAGACCCGGAAACACCATATATTTT
>-|TRBJ1-5|TRBV12-5|-
CASGSGGNQPQHF
TGTGCTAGTGGTAGCGGGGGAAACCAGCCCCAGCATTTT
>-|TRBJ1-5|TRBV27|-
CASSLVGGLGQPQHF
TGTGCCAGCAGTTTAGTGGGGGGGCTAGGTCAGCCCCAGCATTTT
>TRBD1|TRBJ1-5|TRBV27|-
CASRARGQGRQYQPQHF
TGTGCCAGCAGGGCCAGGGGACAGGGGCGACAATATCAGCCCCAGCATTTT
>-|TRBJ2-1|TRBV5-1|-
CASSPNGSLRGRSNEQFF
TGCGCCAGCAGCCCGAACGGTAGTCTGAGGGGGAGAAGCAATGAGCAGTTCTTC
>TRBD1|TRBJ2-1|TRBV7-8|few
CASGTDRGHNEQFF
TGTGCCAGCGGGACCGACAGGGGGCATAATGAGCAGTTCTTC
>-|TRBJ1-3|TRBV20-1|-
CSALDSSEGRNTIYF
TGCAGTGCCCTGGACAGCTCGGAGGGTCGAAACACCATATATTTT
>-|TRBJ1-4|TRBV12-3/TRBV12-4|few
CASSPPGGKEKLFF
TGTGCCAGCAGTCCCCCCGGGGGTAAGGAAAAACTGTTTTTT
>-|TRBJ2-7|TRBV5-1|-
CASSIGPRDGSYEQYF
TGCGCCAGCAGCATAGGCCCCCGGGACGGCTCCTACGAGCAGTACTTC
>-|TRBJ2-7|TRBV2|-
CATNRASYEQYF
TGTGCCACTAACAGGGCCTCCTACGAGCAGTACTTC
>TRBD1|TRBJ1-5|TRBV12-3/TRBV12-4|few
CASSFNRGGNQPQHF
TGTGCCAGCAGTTTCAACAGGGGGGGCAATCAGCCCCAGCATTTT
>TRBD2|TRBJ2-3|TRBV15|-
CATSRASSGTSTDTQYF
TGTGCCACCAGCAGAGCGTCTAGCGGGACTAGCACAGATACGCAGTATTTT
>TRBD1|TRBJ2-5|TRBV5-1|-
CASSLGDRGIETQYF
TGCGCCAGCAGCTTGGGTGACAGGGGAATAGAGACCCAGTACTTC
>TRBD2|TRBJ2-7|TRBV7-8|few
CASSAGLALTEQYF
TGTGCCAGCAGCGCGGGACTAGCACTAACCGAGCAGTACTTC
>-|TRBJ1-1|TRBV30|few
CAWNHPNTEAFF
TGTGCCTGGAACCACCCGAACACTGAAGCTTTCTTT
>-|TRBJ1-1|TRBV2|few
CASSDRGRNTEAFF
TGTGCCAGCAGTGACCGGGGTCGGAACACTGAAGCTTTCTTT
>TRBD2|TRBJ2-1|TRBV6-5|-
CASSYSASGGAYNEQFF
TGTGCCAGCAGTTACTCGGCTAGCGGGGGGGCTTACAATGAGCAGTTCTTC
>TRBD1|TRBJ2-1|TRBV5-1|-
CASSLRPGQSSYNEQFF
TGCGCCAGCAGCCTCCGTCCGGGACAGAGCTCCTACAATGAGCAGTTCTTC
>-|TRBJ1-5|TRBV5-6|-
CASSWAGAKPQHF
TGTGCCAGCAGCTGGGCGGGGGCGAAGCCCCAGCATTTT
>TRBD1|TRBJ2-1|TRBV20-1|-
CSARDLDRVDEQFF
TGCAGTGCTAGAGATTTGGACAGGGTTGATGAGCAGTTCTTC
>TRBD2|TRBJ2-7|TRBV20-1|-
CSAHGLAGPASYEQYF
TGCAGTGCTCACGGACTAGCGGGTCCGGCCTCCTACGAGCAGTACTTC
>-|TRBJ2-7|TRBV24-1|-
CATSGGAGSYEQYF
TGTGCCACCAGTGGAGGAGCTGGATCATACGAGCAGTACTTC
>-|TRBJ2-5|TRBV7-2|-
CASSLGDYQETQYF
TGTGCCAGCAGCTTAGGTGACTACCAAGAGACCCAGTACTTC
>TRBD1|TRBJ1-4|TRBV4-2|-
CASSQLAGTGWEKLFF
TGTGCCAGCAGCCAACTGGCCGGGACAGGGTGGGAAAAACTGTTTTTT
>-|TRBJ2-2|TRBV27|-
CASSKGPVANTGELFF
TGTGCCAGCAGTAAGGGACCAGTTGCGAACACCGGGGAGCTGTTTTTT
>-|TRBJ2-3|TRBV7-9|-
CASSPVGYTQYF
TGTGCCAGCAGCCCCGTCGGGTACACGCAGTATTTT
>-|TRBJ2-1|TRBV7-8|once
CASSFYRAYNEQFF
TGTGCCAGCAGCTTTTATAGAGCGTACAATGAGCAGTTCTTC
>TRBD1|TRBJ2-3|TRBV7-2|few
CASSLARTGRSTDTQYF
TGTGCCAGCAGCTTAGCGAGGACAGGCCGCAGCACAGATACGCAGTATTTT
>TRBD2|TRBJ2-7|TRBV20-1|few
CSARDPASGTEQYF
TGCAGTGCTAGAGATCCCGCTAGCGGGACCGAGCAGTACTTC
>-|TRBJ1-3|TRBV5-1|-
CASRGGSTQDSGNTIYF
TGCGCCAGCAGAGGGGGTTCAACCCAAGACTCTGGAAACACCATATATTTT
>-|TRBJ1-3|TRBV7-9|-
CASSTVGPNSGNTIYF
TGTGCCAGCAGCACCGTGGGTCCCAACTCTGGAAACACCATATATTTT
>-|TRBJ2-2|TRBV9|-
CASSGVGGTGELFF
TGTGCCAGCAGCGGGGTGGGTGGCACCGGGGAGCTGTTTTTT
>TRBD2|TRBJ2-3|TRBV5-1|-
CASSKIIQAGGRTDTQYF
TGCGCCAGCAGCAAGATAATCCAAGCGGGAGGGCGCACAGATACGCAGTATTTT
>TRBD2|TRBJ2-3|TRBV27|-
CATRRGTRADTQYF
TGTGCCACCAGAAGGGGGACTAGAGCGGATACGCAGTATTTT
>-|TRBJ2-1|TRBV24-1|-
CATSDGRGSEQFF
TGTGCCACCAGTGATGGTCGGGGCAGTGAGCAGTTCTTC
>-|TRBJ1-1|TRBV29-1|-
CSVEWRTEAFF
TGCAGCGTTGAGTGGAGGACTGAAGCTTTCTTT
>TRBD2|TRBJ2-5|TRBV4-1|-
CASSQVGLAGGETQYF
TGCGCCAGCAGCCAAGTAGGCCTAGCGGGGGGGGAGACCCAGTACTTC
>-|TRBJ1-4|TRBV9|few
CASSVDNTGNEKLFF
TGTGCCAGCAGCGTAGACAACACAGGGAATGAAAAACTGTTTTTT
>-|TRBJ1-2|TRBV28|-
CASSPYEDRPSSYGYTF
TGTGCCAGCAGCCCCTATGAAGACAGGCCATCCTCCTATGGCTACACCTTC
>TRBD1|TRBJ2-3|TRBV7-9|many
CASSLGQTDTQYF
TGTGCCAGCAGCTTGGGACAGACAGATACGCAGTATTTT
>-|TRBJ2-7|TRBV20-1|-
CSARDSFDGRTLYEQYF
TGCAGTGCTAGAGATAGCTTCGACGGACGCACCCTTTACGAGCAGTACTTC
>TRBD1|TRBJ2-5|TRBV7-9|few
CASSLAWDSQETQYF
TGTGCCAGCAGCTTAGCGTGGGACAGCCAAGAGACCCAGTACTTC
>TRBD2|TRBJ2-7|TRBV20-1|few
CSARDQDGRPYEQYF
TGCAGTGCTAGAGATCAAGACGGGAGGCCCTACGAGCAGTACTTC
>TRBD1|TRBJ2-1|TRBV20-1|-
CSASDRGPSYNEQFF
TGCAGTGCTAGTGACAGGGGGCCATCTTACAATGAGCAGTTCTTC
>TRBD2|TRBJ2-1|TRBV5-1|-
CASTSSGEHYNEQFF
TGCGCCAGCACGAGTAGCGGGGAGCACTACAATGAGCAGTTCTTC
>-|TRBJ1-5|TRBV7-9|few
CASSPDLVSGQPQHF
TGTGCCAGCAGCCCTGACCTGGTTTCAGGGCAGCCCCAGCATTTT
>-|TRBJ2-7|TRBV27|-
CASSYLDSYEQYF
TGTGCCAGCAGTTACCTCGACAGCTACGAGCAGTACTTC
>TRBD2|TRBJ2-5|TRBV5-1|few
CASSLGASGETQYF
TGCGCCAGCAGCTTGGGTGCTAGCGGAGAGACCCAGTACTTC
>-|TRBJ1-5|TRBV4-1|few
CASSQLLTGPQHF
TGCGCCAGCAGCCAACTTCTTACGGGACCCCAGCATTTT